Listed below are T cell receptor beta chains from one sample, sequenced in a study of blood T cell repertoires in COVID-19. Some clones are missing from TCRdb's copy, which holds only in-frame ones; the method was immunoSEQ multiplex PCR. The profile covers approximately 260,000 clones, with roughly 82% appearing a single time and more than 4.5% taken by the ten largest. The sequenced sample consisted of peripheral blood. The receptors originated from a woman of 80 years or more with active or convalescent COVID-19. Each CDR3 is given with its conserved first and last residue. The D gene is left open where the match is weak. Rows may omit the clone size; those that give it use once, few, many or a size class.

V	size	D	J	DNA	CDR3
TRBV2	-	TRBD1	TRBJ1-6	TGTGCCAGCAGTGGGGGACAGTACAGCTATAATTCACCCCTCCACTTT	CASSGGQYSYNSPLHF
TRBV5-6	-	TRBD1	TRBJ2-2	TGTGCCAGCAGCTTGCCGGGACAGGGGGCTAAGGGCGGGGAGCTGTTTTTT	CASSLPGQGAKGGELFF
TRBV28	-	TRBD1	TRBJ2-3	TGTGCCAGCAGTCAGTACCCGGGACAGGCCACAGATACGCAGTATTTT	CASSQYPGQATDTQYF
TRBV9	-	TRBD2	TRBJ2-7	TGTGCCAGCAGCCAGGGACTAGCCTCAGTCTACGAGCAGTACTTC	CASSQGLASVYEQYF
TRBV3-1/TRBV3-2	-	-	TRBJ1-1	TGTGCCAGCAGCCAAGGTCAGATGAACACTGAAGCTTTCTTT	CASSQGQMNTEAFF
TRBV5-4	once	-	TRBJ2-3	TGTGCCAGCAGCGTTAGGCTACAAAGGGGAACGAATACGCAGTATTTT	CASSVRLQRGTNTQYF
TRBV11-1	few	-	TRBJ1-2	TGTGCCAGCAGCTTCAGGGGTGGCTACACCTTC	CASSFRGGYTF
TRBV19	-	-	TRBJ1-4	TGTGCCAGTAACCGGACAGCAACTAATGAAAAACTGTTTTTT	CASNRTATNEKLFF
TRBV5-1	-	-	TRBJ2-3	TGCGCCAGCAGAGAGGGTAGCACAGATACGCAGTATTTT	CASREGSTDTQYF
TRBV29-1	-	TRBD1	TRBJ2-3	TGCAGCGTTGTGGACAGGGGGCTGACAGATACGCAGTATTTT	CSVVDRGLTDTQYF
TRBV27	-	-	TRBJ1-1	TGTGCCAGCAGTTTAACAGGAAAGAACACTGAAGCTTTCTTT	CASSLTGKNTEAFF
TRBV29-1	-	TRBD1	TRBJ1-4	TGCAGCGTCCTGACAGGGAATGATGAAAAACTGTTTTTT	CSVLTGNDEKLFF
TRBV10-2	-	-	TRBJ1-2	TGCGCCAGCAGTGAGGAGATTTACTATGGCTACACCTTC	CASSEEIYYGYTF
TRBV30	-	-	TRBJ1-3	TGTGCCTGGAGCAGGGCGTTGGGAAACACCATATATTTT	CAWSRALGNTIYF
TRBV30	many	TRBD2	TRBJ2-3	TGTGCCTGGAGGACTAGCGGGGGACGGGGTACGCAGTATTTT	CAWRTSGGRGTQYF
TRBV5-1	-	TRBD1	TRBJ1-1	TGCGCCAGCAGTTGGGACAGGGCGAACACTGAAGCTTTCTTT	CASSWDRANTEAFF
TRBV27	-	-	TRBJ2-2	TGTGCCAGCAGTTTACAGGGGTCCAATTTCCCCGGGGAGCTGTTTTTT	CASSLQGSNFPGELFF
TRBV5-1	-	-	TRBJ1-2	TGCGCCAGCAGCTTGGACGGGCAGGGCGGTGGCTACACCTTC	CASSLDGQGGGYTF
TRBV12-3/TRBV12-4	-	-	TRBJ2-7	TGTGCCAGCAGTTCAGTGGGCCTCTACGAGCAGTACTTC	CASSSVGLYEQYF
TRBV15	-	-	TRBJ2-1	TGTGCCACCAGCAGAGATCTGGTCGGTACCCAAAAGTTCTTC	CATSRDLVGTQKFF
TRBV29-1	-	TRBD1	TRBJ1-2	TGCAGCGTTGAGGGACAGGGTGCCTATGGCTACACCTTC	CSVEGQGAYGYTF
TRBV28	-	TRBD1	TRBJ1-2	TGTGCCAGCAGCCTCATTCAGGGGGCGCATGGCTACACCTTC	CASSLIQGAHGYTF
TRBV10-1	-	-	TRBJ1-2	TGCGCCAGCAGTGATCTAGTATCTCATGGCTACACCTTC	CASSDLVSHGYTF
TRBV7-9	-	TRBD1	TRBJ2-1	TGTGCCAGCAGCTTAGACATACTACAGGGGGCTTGGTTCTTC	CASSLDILQGAWFF
TRBV3-1/TRBV3-2	-	-	TRBJ1-1	TGTGCCAGCTCGAGACTTGTGAACACTGAAGCTTTCTTT	CASSRLVNTEAFF
TRBV21-1	-	-	TRBJ1-2	TGTGCCAGCATCCACCCGACGCCGAAAGGACAGGCTACTAACTATGGCTACACCTTC	CASIHPTPKGQATNYGYTF
TRBV6-6	-	-	TRBJ2-4	TGTGCCAGCTCGGGACTAGCCAAAAACATTCAGTACTTC	CASSGLAKNIQYF
TRBV4-1	few	-	TRBJ1-6	TGCGCCAGCAGCCAGGAGAGCTCACTGAATAATTCACCCCTCCACTTT	CASSQESSLNNSPLHF
TRBV19	-	-	TRBJ1-5	TGTGCCAGTAGTATGGAGGGGGGGAGCAATCAGCCCCAGCATTTT	CASSMEGGSNQPQHF
TRBV11-2	-	-	TRBJ1-2	TGTGCCAGCAGCTTAGACAGGTCTGGCTACACCTTC	CASSLDRSGYTF
TRBV6-5	-	TRBD1	TRBJ2-7	TGTGCCAGCAGTTATTGGGGACAGGGCGGTGGCGAGCAGTACTTC	CASSYWGQGGGEQYF
TRBV28	-	TRBD1	TRBJ1-3	TGTGCCAGCAGTCTCTCGTCGGGACAGGGGTATGGAAACACCATATATTTT	CASSLSSGQGYGNTIYF
TRBV5-1	-	TRBD1	TRBJ1-1	TGCGCCAGCAGCCCACAACCGGGACAGGGCGACACTGAAGCTTTCTTT	CASSPQPGQGDTEAFF
TRBV18	-	TRBD1	TRBJ1-6	TGTGCCAGCTCACCGTCGGGACAGCTTAATTCACCCCTCCACTTT	CASSPSGQLNSPLHF
TRBV28	-	TRBD2	TRBJ2-1	TGTGCCAGCAGTTTCGGGACTAGAATCAATGAGCAGTTCTTC	CASSFGTRINEQFF
TRBV3-1/TRBV3-2	-	TRBD2	TRBJ2-7	TGTGCCAGCAGCCAAGATCTCGACGGGAGGGAGCAGTACTTC	CASSQDLDGREQYF
TRBV3-1/TRBV3-2	-	-	TRBJ2-6	TGTGCCAGCAGCCACGGACAGTCTGGGGCCAACGTCCTGACTTTC	CASSHGQSGANVLTF
TRBV11-3	-	-	TRBJ2-5	TGTGCCAGCAGCCTCGACGGACGGGGCCAAGAGACCCAGTACTTC	CASSLDGRGQETQYF